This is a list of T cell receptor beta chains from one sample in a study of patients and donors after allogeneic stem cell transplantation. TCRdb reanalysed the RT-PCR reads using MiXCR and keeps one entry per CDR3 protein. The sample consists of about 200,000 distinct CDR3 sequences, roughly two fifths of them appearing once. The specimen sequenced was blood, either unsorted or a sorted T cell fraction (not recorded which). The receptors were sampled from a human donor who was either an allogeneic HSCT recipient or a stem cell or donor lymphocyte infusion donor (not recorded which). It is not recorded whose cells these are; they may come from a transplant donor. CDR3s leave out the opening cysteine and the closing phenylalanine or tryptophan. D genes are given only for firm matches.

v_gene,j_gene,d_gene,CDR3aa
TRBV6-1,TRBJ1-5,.,ASSEGSYSNQPQH
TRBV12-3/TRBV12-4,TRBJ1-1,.,ASSFGDTKVSDTEAF
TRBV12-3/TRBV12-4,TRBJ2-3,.,ASGYWDTQY
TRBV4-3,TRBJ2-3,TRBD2,ASSQGRVSSGGASDTQY
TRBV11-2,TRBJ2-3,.,ASSLTYRVLADTQY
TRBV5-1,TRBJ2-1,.,ASSYDGYTYNEQF
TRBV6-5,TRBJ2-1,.,ASSYSNMRENEQF
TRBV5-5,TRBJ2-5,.,ASSLVTGFDETQY
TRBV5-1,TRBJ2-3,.,ASSVPADTDTQY
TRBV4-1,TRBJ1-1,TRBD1,ASSPRTGGSMNTEAF
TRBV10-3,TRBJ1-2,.,AIRKDLQPNYGYT
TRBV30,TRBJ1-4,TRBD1,AWRGQADVSEKLF
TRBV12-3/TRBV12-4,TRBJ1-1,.,ASSFRQYTEAF
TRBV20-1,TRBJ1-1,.,SARRHTEAF
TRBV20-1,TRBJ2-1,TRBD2,SASKASGDNEQF
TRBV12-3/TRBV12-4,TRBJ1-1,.,ASSLWGGEAF
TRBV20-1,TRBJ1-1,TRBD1,SASRTGGDTEAF
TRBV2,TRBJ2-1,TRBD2,ASSVLAGGYNEQF
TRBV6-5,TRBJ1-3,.,ASRRVPGNTIY
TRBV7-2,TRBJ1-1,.,ASSLALGRYTEAF
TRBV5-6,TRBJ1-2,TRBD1,ASATGTGQANGYT
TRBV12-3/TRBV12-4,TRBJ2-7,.,ASSSQGTYEQY
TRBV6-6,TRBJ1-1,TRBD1,ASRGQGGITEAF
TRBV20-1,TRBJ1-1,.,SARAVGNTEAF
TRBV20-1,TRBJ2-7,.,SATKTDFYEQY
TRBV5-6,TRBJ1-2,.,ASSLRPTNYGYT
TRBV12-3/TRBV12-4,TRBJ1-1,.,ASSWGGLGTEAF
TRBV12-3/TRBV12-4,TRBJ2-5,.,ASSLGGGETQY
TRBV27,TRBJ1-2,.,ASSLVWGRTRAYGYT
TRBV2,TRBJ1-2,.,ASSENPGAYGYT
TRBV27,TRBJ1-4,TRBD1,ASRYRGHSPVPNEKLF
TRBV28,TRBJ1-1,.,ASREEITEAF
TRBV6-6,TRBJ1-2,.,ASSYSATSDNYGYT
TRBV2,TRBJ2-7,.,ASSGGPGEQY
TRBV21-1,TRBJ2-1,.,ASSKIPAGGLNEQF
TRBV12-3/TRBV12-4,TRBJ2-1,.,ASSPPGSHEQF
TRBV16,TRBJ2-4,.,ASSRSTNIQY
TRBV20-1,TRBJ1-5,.,SADSRASGDSNQPQH
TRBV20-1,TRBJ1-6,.,SASPGYSPLH
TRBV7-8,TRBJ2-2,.,ASNYQIRNTGELF
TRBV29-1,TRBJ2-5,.,SVEPRARSETQY
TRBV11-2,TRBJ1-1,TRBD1,ASSFRWTGSHLNTEAF
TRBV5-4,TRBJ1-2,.,ASSPLTSGYGYT
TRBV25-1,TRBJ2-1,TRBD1,ASSVDRVVGEQF
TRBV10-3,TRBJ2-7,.,AIRAGDPYEQY
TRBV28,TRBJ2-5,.,ASSLPVSETQY
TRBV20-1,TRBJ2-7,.,SARGQSEFMH
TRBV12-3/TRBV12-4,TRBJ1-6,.,ASSPLYNSPLH
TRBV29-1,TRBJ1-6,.,SVSTEYNSPLH
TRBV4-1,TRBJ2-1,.,ASSQGVLSSYNEQF
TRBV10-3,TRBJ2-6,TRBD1,AISESWTGLSGANVLT
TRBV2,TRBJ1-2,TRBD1,ASSELRQGRIHGYT
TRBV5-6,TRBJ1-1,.,ASSPSGVLVNTEAF
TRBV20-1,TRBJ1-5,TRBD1,SALAGTGASNQPQH
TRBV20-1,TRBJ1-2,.,SAREGPILHYT
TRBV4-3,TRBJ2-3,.,ASSQDRQGLTDTQY
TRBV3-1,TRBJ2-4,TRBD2,ASSQATGLGVNIQY
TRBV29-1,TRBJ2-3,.,SVGRDIPTDTQY
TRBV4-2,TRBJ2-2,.,ASSQSPFTGELF
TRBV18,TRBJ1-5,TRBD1,ASSPTGSSNQPQH